Sequencing of this T cell receptor beta chain was carried out in a study of T cell repertoires in cytomegalovirus infection. TCRdb independently ran MiXCR on the reads; one entry per CDR3 protein. Of approximately 500,000 distinct CDR3 sequences in the sample, more than 30% were seen once. With 3 bases removed from V and 2 bases from J, the gap between germline ends came to 11 bases. The CDR3 runs 15 residues. CDR1 is LNHDA and CDR2 is SQIVND in the germline V gene (reference sequence). To note about this clonotype: As yet, its antigen is unknown.

The TCR sequence derives from a human donor in good health (CMV status not recorded). Some clones in this sample may be carry-over from other donors' samples. This chain joins TRBV19 and TRBJ1-5, with D hard to call. The sequenced sample was cultured PBMCs, obtained from culture after CMV antigen stimulation. CDR3 sequence (DNA): TGTGCCAGTAGTATTGGGGATTTGGGCAATCAGCCCCAGCATTTT. Residues: CASSIGDLGNQPQHF.